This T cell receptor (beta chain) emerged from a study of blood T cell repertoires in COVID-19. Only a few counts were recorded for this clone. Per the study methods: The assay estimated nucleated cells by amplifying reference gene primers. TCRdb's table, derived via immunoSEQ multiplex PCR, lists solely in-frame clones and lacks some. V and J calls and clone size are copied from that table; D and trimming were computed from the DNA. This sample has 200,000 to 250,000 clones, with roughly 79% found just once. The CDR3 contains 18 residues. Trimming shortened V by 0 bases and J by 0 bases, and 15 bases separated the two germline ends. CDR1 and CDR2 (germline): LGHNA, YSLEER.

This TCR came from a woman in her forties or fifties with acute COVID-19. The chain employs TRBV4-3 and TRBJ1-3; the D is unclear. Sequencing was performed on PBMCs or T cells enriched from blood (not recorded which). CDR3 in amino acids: CASSQDSGGFSSGNTIYF. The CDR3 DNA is TGCGCCAGCAGCCAAGATTCCGGAGGGTTCAGCTCTGGAAACACCATATATTTT.